A selection of T cell receptor beta chains follows, all from one sample in a study of shared clonotypes between healthy human individuals. The assay was immunoSEQ multiplex PCR, and TCRdb's table has in-frame clones only and misses some. Among roughly 700,000 clones listed, approximately 79% were seen once. The sequenced sample was memory CD4+ T cells sorted from blood. The receptors come from a young woman in good health. Both conserved end residues are part of each CDR3. The D gene is left open where the match is weak. Clone size, where shown, is once, few, many, or a class for clones that have expanded.

J gene	D gene	V gene	clone size	CDR3 DNA	CDR3 protein
TRBJ2-3	TRBD2	TRBV6-4	.	TGTGCCAGCAGTGCGGAGCGGGGCCCCACAGATACGCAGTATTTT	CASSAERGPTDTQYF
TRBJ1-2	.	TRBV10-2	.	TGCGCCAGCAGCGAGCAGGAGAGGGATGGCTACACCTTC	CASSEQERDGYTF
TRBJ2-3	.	TRBV27	.	TGTGCCAGCAGTTCCCCCTGGGAGCGGACAAGGACAGATACGCAGTATTTT	CASSSPWERTRTDTQYF
TRBJ2-3	.	TRBV7-9	.	TGTGCCAGCAGCTTAGAAAGCACAGATACGCAGTATTTT	CASSLESTDTQYF
TRBJ2-3	TRBD2	TRBV29-1	few	TGCAGCGTTAGGACTAGCGGAGGGGGTACAGATACGCAGTATTTT	CSVRTSGGGTDTQYF
TRBJ2-4	.	TRBV29-1	.	TGCAGCGTTGCAGACAGGAAGGCTGCCATTCAGTACTTC	CSVADRKAAIQYF
TRBJ2-7	TRBD1	TRBV19	.	TGTGCCAGTAGCGGACAGGGGGACACCTCGCCCCAGTACTTC	CASSGQGDTSPQYF
TRBJ2-3	TRBD2	TRBV7-6	.	TGTGCCAGCAGCCAGGGACTAACCACAGATACGCAGTATTTT	CASSQGLTTDTQYF
TRBJ1-5	.	TRBV2	.	TGTGCCAGCAGTGCAGGGCGACATCAGCCCCAGCATTTT	CASSAGRHQPQHF
TRBJ2-7	TRBD2	TRBV18	once	TGTGCCAGCTCACCTCTCGGGAGGGGGGCCTACGAGCAGTACTTC	CASSPLGRGAYEQYF
TRBJ2-7	.	TRBV28	.	TGTGCCAGCAGTCCCCATGGCTCCTACGAGCAGTACTTC	CASSPHGSYEQYF
TRBJ2-2	.	TRBV6-1	.	TGTGCCAGCAGCCCCCTTAGGGTTAACGGGGAGCTGTTTTTT	CASSPLRVNGELFF
TRBJ2-5	.	TRBV7-2	.	TGTGCCAGCAGCTCTCTCAACTTAGCGGAGACCCAGTACTTC	CASSSLNLAETQYF
TRBJ2-6	.	TRBV11-2	.	TGTGCCAGCAGCCAAGGAACGGGGGGCGTCCCTGGGGCCAACGTCCTGACTTTC	CASSQGTGGVPGANVLTF
TRBJ1-1	TRBD1	TRBV28	.	TGTGCCAGCAGTCTCTCCACAGGGGGCTTAGAAGCTTTCTTT	CASSLSTGGLEAFF
TRBJ2-7	TRBD1	TRBV7-8	.	TGTGCCAGCAGCTTAGGGACAGGGAGCTCCTACGAGCAGTACTTC	CASSLGTGSSYEQYF
TRBJ2-1	.	TRBV12-5	.	TGTGCTAGTGGCCTCGGGGGAGTTTCTTACAATGAGCAGTTCTTC	CASGLGGVSYNEQFF